This TCR beta chain was captured in a study of long-term antiretroviral therapy in people with HIV. Broader study findings: HIV repertoires spanned narrower CDR3 length ranges than controls. All time points showed a repertoire dominated by clones expanded before ART.

With survey level as its setting, the immunoSEQ assay was v3.0. Generated by immunoSEQ multiplex PCR, the TCRdb table keeps only in-frame clones and is missing some. This repertoire shows some 35,000 clones, approximately 94% found once; its top ten account for around 3.3%. HIV-positive participants all received treatment in the United States. Each sample contained roughly 0.95-11 million cryopreserved PBMC, thawed before DNA extraction. Notes on this clone: The target antigen is unknown. Other DNA sequences within the sample encode an identical CDR3.

This specimen consisted of unsorted PBMCs, obtained 4.1 years after starting antiretroviral therapy. This clonotype originated in a woman aged 45-59 years with HIV.

CDR3 in amino acids: CASSPSGTGSYEQYF. CDR3 in DNA: TGTGCCAGCTCACCTTCCGGGACAGGATCCTACGAGCAGTACTTC. The chain uses TRBV18 and TRBJ2-7, with TRBD1 matching over 8 bases. Germline loops: CDR1 KGHSH, CDR2 LQKENI. Trimming at V came to 3 bases and at J to 1 base, leaving 5 bases not matched to a gene. CDR3 length: 15 amino acids. The entire variable domain, with the rest obtained from reference TRBV18 and TRBJ2-7, is as follows: NAGVMQNPRHLVRRRGQEARLRCSPMKGHSHVYWYRQLPEEGLKFMVYLQKENIIDESGMPKERFSAEFPKEGPSILRIQQVVRGDSAAYFCASSPSGTGSYEQYFGPGTRLTVT.